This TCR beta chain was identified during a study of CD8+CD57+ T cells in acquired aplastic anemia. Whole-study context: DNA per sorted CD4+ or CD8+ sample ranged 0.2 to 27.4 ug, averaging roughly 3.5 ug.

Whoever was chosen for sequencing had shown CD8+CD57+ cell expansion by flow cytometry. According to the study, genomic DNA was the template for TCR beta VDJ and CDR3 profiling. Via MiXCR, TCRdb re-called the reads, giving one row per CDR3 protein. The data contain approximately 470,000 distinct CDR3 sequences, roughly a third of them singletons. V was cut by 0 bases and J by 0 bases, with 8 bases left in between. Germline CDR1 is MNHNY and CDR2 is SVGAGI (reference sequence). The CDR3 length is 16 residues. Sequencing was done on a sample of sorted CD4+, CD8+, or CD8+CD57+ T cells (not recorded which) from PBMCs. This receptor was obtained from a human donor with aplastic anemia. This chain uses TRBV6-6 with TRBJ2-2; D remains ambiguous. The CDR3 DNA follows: TGTGCCAGCAGTTACTCGCGTCAGTCGAACACCGGGGAGCTGTTTTTT. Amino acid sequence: CASSYSRQSNTGELFF.